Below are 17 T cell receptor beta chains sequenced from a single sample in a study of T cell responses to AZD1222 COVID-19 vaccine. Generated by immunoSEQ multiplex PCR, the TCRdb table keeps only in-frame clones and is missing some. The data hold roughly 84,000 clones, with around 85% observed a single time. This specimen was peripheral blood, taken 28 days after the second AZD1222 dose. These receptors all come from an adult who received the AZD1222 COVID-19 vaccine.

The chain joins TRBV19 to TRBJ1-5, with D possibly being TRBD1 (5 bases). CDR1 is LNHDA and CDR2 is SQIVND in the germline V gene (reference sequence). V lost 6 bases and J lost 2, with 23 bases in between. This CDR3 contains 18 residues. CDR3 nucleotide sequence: TGTGCCAGTAGCCCACAGAGCGGGCAGGGAATCGGCAATCAGCCCCAGCATTTT. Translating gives CASSPQSGQGIGNQPQHF. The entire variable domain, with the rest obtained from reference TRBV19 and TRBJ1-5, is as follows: DGGITQSPKYLFRKEGQNVTLSCEQNLNHDAMYWYRQDPGQGLRLIYYSQIVNDFQKGDIAEGYSVSREKKESFPLTVTSAQKNPTAFYLCASSPQSGQGIGNQPQHFGDGTRLSIL.

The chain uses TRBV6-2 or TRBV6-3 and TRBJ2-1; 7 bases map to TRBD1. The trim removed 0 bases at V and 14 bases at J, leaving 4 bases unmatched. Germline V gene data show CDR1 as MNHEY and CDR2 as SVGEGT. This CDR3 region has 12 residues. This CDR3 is CASSYSSTGEFF. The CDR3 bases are TGTGCCAGCAGTTACTCCTCTACAGGGGAGTTCTTC.

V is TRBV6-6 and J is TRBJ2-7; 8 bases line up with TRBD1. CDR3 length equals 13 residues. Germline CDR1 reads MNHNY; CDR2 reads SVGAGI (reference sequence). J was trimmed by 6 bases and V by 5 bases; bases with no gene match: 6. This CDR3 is CASSRLTGGEQYF. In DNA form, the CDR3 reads TGTGCCAGCAGTCGACTTACAGGGGGCGAGCAGTACTTC.

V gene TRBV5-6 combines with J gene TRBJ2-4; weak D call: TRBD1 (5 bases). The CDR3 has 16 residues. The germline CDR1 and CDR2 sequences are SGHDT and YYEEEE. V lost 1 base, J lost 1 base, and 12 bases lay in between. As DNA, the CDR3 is TGTGCCAGCAGCTTGCAGGGTATCGAGGCCAAAAACATTCAGTACTTC. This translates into CASSLQGIEAKNIQYF.

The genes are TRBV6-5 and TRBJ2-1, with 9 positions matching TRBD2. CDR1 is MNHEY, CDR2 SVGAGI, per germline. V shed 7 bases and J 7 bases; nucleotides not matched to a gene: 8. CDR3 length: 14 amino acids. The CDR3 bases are TGTGCCAGCAAGGCGGCGGGGGGGATTAATGAGCAGTTCTTC. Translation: CASKAAGGINEQFF.

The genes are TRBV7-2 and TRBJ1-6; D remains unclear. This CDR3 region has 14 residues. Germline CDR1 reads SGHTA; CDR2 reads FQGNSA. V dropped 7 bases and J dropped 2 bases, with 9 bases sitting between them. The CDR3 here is CASTMRPYNSPLHF. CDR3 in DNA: TGTGCCAGCACTATGAGGCCCTATAATTCACCCCTCCACTTT.

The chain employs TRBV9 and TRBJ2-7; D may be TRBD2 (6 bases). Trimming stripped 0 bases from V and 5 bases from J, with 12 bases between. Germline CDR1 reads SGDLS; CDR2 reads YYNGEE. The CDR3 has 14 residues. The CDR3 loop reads CASSVGTSSDEQYF. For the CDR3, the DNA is TGTGCCAGCAGCGTAGGAACTAGCTCAGACGAGCAGTACTTC.

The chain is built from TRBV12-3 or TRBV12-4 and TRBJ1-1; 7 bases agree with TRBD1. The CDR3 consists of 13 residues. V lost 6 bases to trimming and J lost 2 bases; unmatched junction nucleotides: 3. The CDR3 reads CASRRQGNTEAFF. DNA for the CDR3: TGTGCCAGCAGAAGACAGGGTAACACTGAAGCTTTCTTT.

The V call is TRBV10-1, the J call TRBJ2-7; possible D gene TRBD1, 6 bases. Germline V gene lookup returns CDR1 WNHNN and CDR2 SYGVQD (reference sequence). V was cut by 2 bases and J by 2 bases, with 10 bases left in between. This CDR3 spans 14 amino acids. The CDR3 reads CASSEGGLPYEQYF. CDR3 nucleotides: TGCGCCAGCAGTGAGGGGGGCCTCCCCTACGAGCAGTACTTC.

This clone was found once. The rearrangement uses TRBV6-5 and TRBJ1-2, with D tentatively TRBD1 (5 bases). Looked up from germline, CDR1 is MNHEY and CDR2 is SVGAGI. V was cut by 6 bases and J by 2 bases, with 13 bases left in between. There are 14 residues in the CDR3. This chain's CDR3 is CASSRNQGNYGYTF. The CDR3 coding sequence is TGTGCCAGCAGCCGAAACCAGGGAAACTATGGCTACACCTTC.

The CDR3 nucleotides are TGTGCCAGCAGCCGCGGACAGGCAAACACTGAAGCTTTCTTT. Translating gives CASSRGQANTEAFF. The genes are TRBV7-6 and TRBJ1-1; the match to TRBD1 covers 7 bases. Germline assignment: CDR1 SGHVS and CDR2 FNYEAQ. J lost 2 bases, V lost 5 bases, and 5 bases had no gene match. CDR3 length: 14 amino acids.

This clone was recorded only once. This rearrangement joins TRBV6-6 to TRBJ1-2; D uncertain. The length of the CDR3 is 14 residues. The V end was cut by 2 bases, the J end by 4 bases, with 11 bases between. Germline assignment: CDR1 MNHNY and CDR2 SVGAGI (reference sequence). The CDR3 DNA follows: TGTGCCAGCAGTTACGGACGGGTCGGCTATGGCTACACCTTC. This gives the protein CASSYGRVGYGYTF.

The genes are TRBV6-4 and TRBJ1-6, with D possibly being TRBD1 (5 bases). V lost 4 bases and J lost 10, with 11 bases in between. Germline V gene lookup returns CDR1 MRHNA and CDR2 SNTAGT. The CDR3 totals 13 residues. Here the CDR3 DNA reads TGTGCCAGCAGTGCCGAGGGGAGCTCACCCCTCCACTTT. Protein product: CASSAEGSSPLHF.

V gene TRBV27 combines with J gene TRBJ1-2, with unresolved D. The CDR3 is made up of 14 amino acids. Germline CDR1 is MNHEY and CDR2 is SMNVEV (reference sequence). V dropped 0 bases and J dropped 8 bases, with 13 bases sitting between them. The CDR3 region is CASSLSTRSKGYTF. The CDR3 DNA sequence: TGTGCCAGCAGTTTATCAACCCGGAGTAAGGGCTACACCTTC.

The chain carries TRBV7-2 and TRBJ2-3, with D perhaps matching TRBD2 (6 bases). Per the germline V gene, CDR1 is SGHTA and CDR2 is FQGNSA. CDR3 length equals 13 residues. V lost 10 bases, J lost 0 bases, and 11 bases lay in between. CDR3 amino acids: CATSGTSTDTQYF. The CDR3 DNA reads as TGTGCCACCTCGGGGACTAGCACAGATACGCAGTATTTT.

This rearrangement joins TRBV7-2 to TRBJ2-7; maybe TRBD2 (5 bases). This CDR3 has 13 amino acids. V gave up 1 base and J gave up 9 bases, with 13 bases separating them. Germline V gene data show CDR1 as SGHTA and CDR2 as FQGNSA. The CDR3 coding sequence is TGTGCCAGCAGCTTAGTCAAAGCCCGGGGGCAGTACTTC. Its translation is CASSLVKARGQYF.

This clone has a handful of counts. In nucleotides, the CDR3 is TGTGCCAGCACCCCGGGACAGGGTAACCAAGAGACCCAGTACTTC. Protein product: CASTPGQGNQETQYF. This rearrangement joins TRBV28 to TRBJ2-5, with 9 bases identical to TRBD1. V trimming: 7 bases; J trimming: 0 bases; junction bases outside the gene matches: 6. Germline CDR1 reads MDHEN; CDR2 reads SYDVKM. CDR3 size: 15 residues. The whole variable domain, filled in from reference TRBV28 and TRBJ2-5, reads DVKVTQSSRYLVKRTGEKVFLECVQDMDHENMFWYRQDPGLGLRLIYFSYDVKMKEKGDIPEGYSVSREKKERFSLILESASTNQTSMYLCASTPGQGNQETQYFGPGTRLLVL.